This is a list of T cell receptor beta chains from one sample in a study of blood T cell repertoires in COVID-19. The table came from immunoSEQ multiplex PCR; TCRdb's copy has only in-frame clones and leaves some out. This table holds hundreds of thousands of clones, 80% to 90% found once. The sample was PBMCs or T cells enriched from blood (not recorded which). These receptors originate from a young man who had recovered from COVID-19. The CDR3 runs from the conserved cysteine through the conserved F or W.

>TRBV11-2
CASSPQAVGSPLHF
>TRBV9
CASSISGRAGEQYF
>TRBV15
CATSRDLITGGPNTEAFF
>TRBV27
CAVGLGGTLGETQYF
>TRBV24-1
CATSDFTKNYGYTF
>TRBV3-1/TRBV3-2
CASTPDERRGYEQYF
>TRBV30
CAWTGRSHQPQHF
>TRBV6-1
CASSEGRQYEQYF
>TRBV6-5
CASSYGGGTYNEQFF
>TRBV2
CASSELGREAFF